What follows is one T cell receptor beta chain and its context. This clonotype was seen a few times. The clone's antigen remains unknown. Nothing much larger sits one base from this clone, and base qualities are not available. V and J are truncated by 5 bases and 2 bases respectively, leaving an intervening sequence of 19 bases. As encoded in the germline V gene (reference sequence), CDR1 is LNHNV while CDR2 is YYDKDF. Including cysteine and phenylalanine, the CDR3 has 17 amino acids. Left in the record is the CDR3 DNA by itself, 51 bases read in frame from the first base. This entry belongs to a study of post-analysis software for immune sequencing data (dated by TCRdb to between 2015 and 2017). A note on the overall study: Relapsing-remitting, secondary progressive and progressive-relapsing multiple sclerosis were recorded as disease courses, and subtype annotation was lacking for some patients. A subset of samples was prepared in parallel using single-end sample barcoding, then pooled and co-amplified after Illumina adapter ligation. The patient repertoires were set against 10 or so previously published healthy control repertoires from donors whose ages ranged from 6 to 25 years. What the research found in general, with its limitations: Multiple sclerosis patients had significantly lower normalized Chao1 diversity than controls, a result that suggests substantial peripheral T-cell clonal expansion. Patients showed significantly higher frequencies than controls for a handful of TRBV segments, among them TRBV5-6, TRBV5-1 and TRBV20-1. The control group was slightly older than the multiple sclerosis patient group. Strong co-clustering of samples prepared in the same batch was shown by direct clustering with F measure, prompting a batch-effect correction.

Library generation was performed with PCR. Sequencing used an Illumina HiSeq 2500. To reduce PCR and sequencing biases, unique molecular identifiers were incorporated into the TCR beta cDNA libraries. Per 1 to 10 million input T cells, roughly 500,000 cDNA molecules were obtained, such that each molecule approximated one T cell. The patient libraries were prepared and sequenced using the same protocol as the earlier healthy control dataset. Samples belonging to the same batch were prepared together, multiplexed and sequenced on a shared HiSeq lane. On the authors' methods: Raw barcoded reads were processed with MIGEC, and single-read molecular identifier groups were discarded before consensus assembly and CDR3 extraction. VDJtools was used for post-analysis of the clonotype tables, with diversity normalized by down-sampling every dataset to the smallest sample size. To correct batch-related cross-sample contamination, repertoire overlap clustering matched CDR3 amino acid sequences but not nucleotide sequences. The public reads were quality trimmed at Q25 with fastp and then assembled into clones with MiXCR by TCRdb, keeping productive beta chains. Identical CDR3 proteins give one entry, which carries the most common genes and DNA. TCRdb, not the original authors, processed these V and J calls. The sample table lists fewer than 550,000 distinct CDR3 sequences, 30% to 40% of them with a count of one. The ten largest account for 4.5% to 7.5% of the sample.

To demonstrate the VDJtools post-analysis software, TCR beta repertoires were profiled from the peripheral blood of roughly 14 young patients with multiple sclerosis. The patients with multiple sclerosis were children and adolescents between roughly 6 and 17 years of age. This sequence uses TRBV15 and TRBJ2-1; a tentative D call is TRBD2 (6 bases match). The sequence was collected from a girl aged 2-17 years with multiple sclerosis. Sequencing used blood. In nucleotide form, the sequence is TGTGCCACCAGCGGCCGGGACTCCACCATCGCCTACAATGAGCAGTTCTTC. Its protein reads: CATSGRDSTIAYNEQFF.